A single sample is the source of the 21 T cell receptor beta chains below, sequenced in a study of blood T cells in healthy people across ages. The second PCR ran about 6 to 11 cycles with a sample-barcoded 5' primer and J-beta primers. MiXCR, applied by TCRdb to the 5' RACE reads, yields one record per CDR3 protein. This sample has roughly 2 million distinct CDR3 sequences, with less than 50% found just once. The sequenced sample consisted of blood. The receptors were gathered from a woman in her thirties or forties in good health.

Only a few counts were recorded for this clonotype. V and J are TRBV20-1 and TRBJ2-3, with D tentatively TRBD2 (6 bases). Germline values: CDR1 DFQATT, CDR2 SNEGSKA (reference sequence). Trimming took 3 bases from V and 0 from J, leaving 10 bases between them. The CDR3 contains 14 residues. The CDR3, as DNA: TGCAGTGCTAGGGGGGGTGCTAGCACAGATACGCAGTATTTT. Protein product: CSARGGASTDTQYF.

V and J are TRBV6-2 or TRBV6-3 and TRBJ1-2, with 9 positions matching TRBD1. The CDR3 totals 16 residues. Germline assignment: CDR1 MNHEY and CDR2 SVGEGT. The ends lost 2 bases at V and 7 bases at J; junction bases unmatched: 11. CDR3 in DNA: TGTGCCAGCAGTTACGAACCGGGACAGGGCCTCTCTGGCTACACCTTC. Amino acid sequence: CASSYEPGQGLSGYTF.

This clonotype has a handful of counts. This rearrangement joins TRBV20-1 to TRBJ2-4; no clear D gene. The CDR3 runs 14 residues. The V gene lost 2 bases and the J gene lost 6 bases, with 14 bases spanning the gap. Germline CDR1 DFQATT, CDR2 SNEGSKA (reference sequence). The chain's CDR3 is CSARWAYRGNIQYF. The CDR3 DNA sequence: TGCAGTGCTAGATGGGCTTACCGAGGAAACATTCAGTACTTC.

This sequence joins TRBV29-1 and TRBJ1-1, with 8 bases lining up with TRBD1. Looked up from germline, CDR1 is SQVTM and CDR2 is ANQGSEA. Unmatched junction bases numbered 5, after V lost 4 bases and J lost 1 base. The CDR3 runs to 14 residues. The CDR3 here is CSVGHRGWNTEAFF. The DNA for the CDR3 is TGCAGCGTTGGGCACAGGGGGTGGAACACTGAAGCTTTCTTT.

The chain is built from TRBV5-1 and TRBJ1-2; D is unclear. The CDR3 runs to 14 residues. Trimming cost V 2 bases and J 2 bases, with 10 bases left between them. Germline values: CDR1 SGHRS, CDR2 YFSETQ. CDR3 in amino acids: CASSLRPANYGYTF. The CDR3 DNA sequence: TGCGCCAGCAGCTTACGACCTGCCAACTATGGCTACACCTTC. Filled out from reference TRBV5-1 and TRBJ1-2, the complete variable domain reads KAGVTQTPRYLIKTRGQQVTLSCSPISGHRSVSWYQQTPGQGLQFLFEYFSETQRNKGNFPGRFSGRQFSNSRSEMNVSTLELGDSALYLCASSLRPANYGYTFGSGTRLTVV.

The chain couples TRBV28 to TRBJ1-6; D gene uncertain. Deletions cut 2 bases from V and 10 bases from J, with 6 bases between. This CDR3 has 12 residues. Germline CDR1 reads MDHEN; CDR2 reads SYDVKM. The CDR3 DNA sequence: TGTGCCAGCAGTTTACTACTCTCACCCCTCCACTTT. Its translation: CASSLLLSPLHF.

For this clonotype: An end of the junction differs from the germline gene, which may be a read error. This chain connects TRBV4-1 to TRBJ2-7; D unclear. Germline V gives CDR1 MGHRA, CDR2 YSYEKL. This CDR3 has 14 amino acids. In nucleotides, the CDR3 is TGCGCCTGCAGCCACGCCTCTTTGGCCTACGAGCAGTACTTC. Its protein is CACSHASLAYEQYF.

V gene TRBV7-9 combines with J gene TRBJ1-1; D may be TRBD1 (5 bases). The CDR3 is made up of 14 amino acids. Germline V gene sequence: CDR1 SEHNR, CDR2 FQNEAQ (reference sequence). V shed 7 bases and J shed 6 bases, with 18 bases lying between them. For the CDR3, the DNA is TGTGCCAGCACCGAGTGGAGGGGACCCCCTGAAGCTTTCTTT. Its translation: CASTEWRGPPEAFF.

J is TRBJ2-5 and V is TRBV4-3; D is perhaps TRBD2 (7 bases). The CDR3 sequence is 17 residues long. V shed 0 bases and J shed 2 bases, with 16 bases lying between them. Germline V lookup: CDR1 LGHNA, CDR2 YSLEER. DNA of the CDR3: TGCGCCAGCAGCCAAGAGATAATCGGGGGGCGACAAGAGACCCAGTACTTC. This gives the protein CASSQEIIGGRQETQYF.

This clonotype has just a few counts. This chain links TRBV6-5 with TRBJ1-2; the D gene is possibly TRBD1 (5 bases). The germline V gene encodes CDR1 MNHEY and CDR2 SVGAGI. V lost 4 bases and J 0 bases, leaving 9 bases between the germline ends. The CDR3 is 14 amino acids. The DNA of the CDR3 is TGTGCCAGCAGTTTACAGGCTACTAACTATGGCTACACCTTC. It yields the protein CASSLQATNYGYTF.

Comments on this clonotype: A read error may be the cause here, since a much bigger clone is one base away. The CDR3 region is CASSQDRGAVTQYF. The CDR3 DNA reads as TGTGCCAGCAGCCAGGACAGGGGAGCAGTTACGCAGTATTTT. The V gene is TRBV4-2, the J gene TRBJ2-3, with 9 positions matching TRBD1. The trim removed 3 bases at V and 8 bases at J, leaving 6 bases unmatched. This CDR3 has 14 residues. Germline V gene lookup returns CDR1 LGHNA and CDR2 YNFKEQ.

The chain is built from TRBV5-1 and TRBJ1-5; unclear D gene. CDR1 SGHRS and CDR2 YFSETQ come from the germline V gene. The CDR3 is 15 amino acids. The V gene lost 0 bases and the J gene lost 5 bases, with 12 bases spanning the gap. The CDR3 loop reads CASSLDAGVYQPQHF. The CDR3 DNA is TGCGCCAGCAGCTTGGATGCCGGGGTTTATCAGCCCCAGCATTTT.

This rearrangement joins TRBV19 to TRBJ2-1, with 16 bases matching TRBD2. The V segment lost 2 bases and the J segment 13 bases; nucleotides outside the gene matches: 5. This CDR3 is built from 15 residues. Germline V lookup: CDR1 LNHDA, CDR2 SQIVND (reference sequence). CDR3 sequence reads: CASSIPGLAGGKQFF. DNA for the CDR3: TGTGCCAGTAGTATACCGGGACTAGCGGGGGGGAAACAGTTCTTC.

Ten or more counts support this clonotype. The chain recombines TRBV25-1 with TRBJ2-3; D perhaps matches TRBD1 (6 bases). Germline V gene data show CDR1 as MGHDK and CDR2 as SYGVNS. CDR3 length: 14 residues. V lost 6 bases and J lost 4, with 14 bases in between. CDR3 in DNA: TGTGCCAGCAGACCAAGGGGGTTGGCAGATACGCAGTATTTT. It yields the protein CASRPRGLADTQYF.

This clonotype was detected only a few times. The chain links TRBV28 to TRBJ2-1, with 7 positions matching TRBD1. V shed 4 bases and J 9 bases; nucleotides not matched to a gene: 3. The CDR3 loop spans 12 amino acids. Germline CDR1 MDHEN, CDR2 SYDVKM. The CDR3 nucleotides are TGTGCCAGCAGTTCCAGGGGGTCTGAGCAGTTCTTC. This translates into CASSSRGSEQFF. The whole variable domain, remainder taken from reference TRBV28 and TRBJ2-1, is DVKVTQSSRYLVKRTGEKVFLECVQDMDHENMFWYRQDPGLGLRLIYFSYDVKMKEKGDIPEGYSVSREKKERFSLILESASTNQTSMYLCASSSRGSEQFFGPGTRLTVL.

This chain links TRBV19 with TRBJ2-4; unclear D gene. The CDR3 extends over 14 amino acids. Trimming stripped 6 bases from V and 3 bases from J, with 12 bases between. Germline assignment: CDR1 LNHDA and CDR2 SQIVND (reference sequence). CDR3 bases: TGTGCCAGTAGCTATAGTTATGTCAAAAACATTCAGTACTTC. This translates into CASSYSYVKNIQYF.

The rearrangement uses TRBV20-1 and TRBJ1-6, with D uncertain. The germline V gene encodes CDR1 DFQATT and CDR2 SNEGSKA (reference sequence). The CDR3 runs to 14 residues. With 1 base removed from V and 7 bases from J, the gap between germline ends came to 11 bases. The CDR3 nucleotides read TGCAGTGCTAGAGGTCCGGGGATGAATTCACCCCTCCACTTT. Its translation is CSARGPGMNSPLHF.

CDR3 amino acids: CANTQGGAQPQHF. The CDR3 DNA is TGTGCCAACACCCAAGGGGGAGCTCAGCCCCAGCATTTT. The chain uses TRBV6-6 and TRBJ1-5; perhaps TRBD1 as D (6 bases). V was shortened by 10 bases and J by 6 bases, with 16 bases between the two germline ends. The length of the CDR3 is 13 residues. The germline gives CDR1 MNHNY, CDR2 SVGAGI (reference sequence).

This clonotype has only one observation. The chain joins TRBV12-3 or TRBV12-4 to TRBJ2-7; 10 bases are shared with TRBD2. The CDR3 is 15 amino acids. With V trimmed by 7 bases and J by 7 bases, 13 bases remained unmatched. The CDR3: CASNPGTSEYNEQYF. Here the CDR3 DNA reads TGTGCCAGCAACCCCGGGACTAGCGAGTACAATGAGCAGTACTTC.

This clonotype turned up a few times. This chain joins TRBV3-1 and TRBJ2-5; 11 nucleotides match TRBD2. Germline trimming cut 0 bases from V and 1 base from J; bases unmatched to any gene: 7. CDR3 length equals 18 residues. Germline lookup yields CDR1 LGHDT and CDR2 YNNKEL (reference sequence). CDR3 sequence reads: CASSQDITSGRLQETQYF. CDR3 nucleotides: TGTGCCAGCAGCCAAGATATCACTAGCGGGAGACTCCAAGAGACCCAGTACTTC.

This clonotype was seen just once. The gene calls are TRBV4-3 and TRBJ2-1; no clear D gene. Trimming cost V 1 base and J 5 bases, with 15 bases left between them. This CDR3 has 16 amino acids. Germline V CDR1 and CDR2: LGHNA, YSLEER. CDR3 sequence reads: CASSQGAHSYNNEQFF. CDR3 sequence (DNA): TGCGCCAGCAGCCAAGGGGCGCACTCCTACAACAATGAGCAGTTCTTC.